Described below is a single T cell receptor beta chain sequence and its context. Its antigen remains unknown. The data are from a study of beta chain features in type 1 diabetes. The entirety of the isolated RNA underwent reverse transcription, so expressed TCRB transcripts were sequenced. Produced via immunoSEQ multiplex PCR; TCRdb's table is partial and in-frame only. This sample has 150,000 to 200,000 clones, with around 63% found just once. With 1 base removed from V and 4 bases from J, the gap between germline ends came to 7 bases. This CDR3 region has 14 residues. Germline-derived CDR1 and CDR2 are SNHLY and FYNNEI. Whole-study results and caveats: Shorter TCRB CDR3s, moderately but significantly so, marked every one of the four CD4+ subsets in Type 1 diabetes patients.

The V call is TRBV2, the J call TRBJ1-4, with a tentative D call TRBD1 (5 bases). This TCR was sampled from a man aged 25-45 years with type 1 diabetes. The sequenced material came from naive CD4+ T cells from blood. This chain's CDR3 is CASSEGQINEKLFF. Here the CDR3 DNA reads TGTGCCAGCAGTGAAGGACAGATTAATGAAAAACTGTTTTTT.